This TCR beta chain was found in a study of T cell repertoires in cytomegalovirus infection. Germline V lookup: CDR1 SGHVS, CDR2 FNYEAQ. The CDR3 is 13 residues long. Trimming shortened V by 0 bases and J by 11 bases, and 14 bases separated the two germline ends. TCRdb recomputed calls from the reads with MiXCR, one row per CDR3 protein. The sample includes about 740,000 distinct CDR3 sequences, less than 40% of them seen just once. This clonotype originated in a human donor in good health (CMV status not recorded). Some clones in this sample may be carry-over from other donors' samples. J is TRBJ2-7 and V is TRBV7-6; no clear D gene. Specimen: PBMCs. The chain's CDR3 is CASSLAGGVEKYF. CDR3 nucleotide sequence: TGTGCCAGCAGCTTAGCGGGTGGGGTAGAGAAGTACTTC.